What follows are 23 T cell receptor beta chains derived from one specimen sequenced in a study of CD8 T cell repertoires and HIV-1 epitope variants. The data were produced by immunoSEQ multiplex PCR, yet TCRdb's version contains in-frame clones alone and is incomplete. The sample includes fewer than 3,500 clones, approximately 70% of them seen just once. What these receptors recognize is not known. The specimen sequenced was cultured CD8+ T cells derived from PBMCs. The source of these receptors is a male donor with HIV.

This chain joins TRBV2 and TRBJ2-6, with 11 bases lining up with TRBD1. The CDR3 extends over 18 amino acids. The ends lost 4 bases at V and 5 bases at J; junction bases unmatched: 10. Germline assignment: CDR1 SNHLY and CDR2 FYNNEI. This chain's CDR3 is CASSAIGQGAVWANVLTF. CDR3 DNA sequence: TGTGCCAGCAGTGCTATAGGACAGGGGGCGGTGTGGGCCAACGTCCTGACTTTC. The full variable domain, with the rest looked up from reference TRBV2 and TRBJ2-6, is EPEVTQTPSHQVTQMGQEVILRCVPISNHLYFYWYRQILGQKVEFLVSFYNNEISEKSEIFDDQFSVERPDGSNFTLKIRSTKLEDSAMYFCASSAIGQGAVWANVLTFGAGSRLTVL.

Here the CDR3 DNA reads TGTGCCAGCAGCTTAGCGGGAGGGGGCTCGCGCTCACCCCTCCACTTT. Translated: CASSLAGGGSRSPLHF. The rearrangement joins TRBV7-2 to TRBJ1-6, with 7 bases aligning to TRBD1. CDR1 and CDR2 (germline): SGHTA, FQGNSA. CDR3 size: 16 residues. Losses at the gene ends were 0 bases for V and 10 bases for J; bases not matched to a gene: 9.

The CDR3 nucleotides read TGTGCCAGCAGTTACTCTGGGGGTGGCGGCACAGATACGCAGTATTTT. Its protein is CASSYSGGGGTDTQYF. This chain connects TRBV6-5 to TRBJ2-3, with D perhaps given as TRBD1 or TRBD2 (5 bases each). Germline V CDR1 and CDR2: MNHEY, SVGAGI. The CDR3 spans 16 residues. V was cut by 0 bases and J by 1 base, with 11 bases left in between.

This chain joins TRBV10-2 and TRBJ2-4, with D maybe TRBD2 (5 bases). The germline V and J ends were trimmed by 4 bases and 2 bases, with 6 bases remaining between them. Germline V gene sequence: CDR1 WSHSY, CDR2 SAAADI. The CDR3 runs 13 residues. CDR3 coding DNA: TGCGCCAGCAGTGCGGGGACCAAAAACATTCAGTACTTC. Its translation is CASSAGTKNIQYF.

This chain uses TRBV19 with TRBJ2-1; the D gene could be TRBD1 or TRBD2 (5 bases each). This CDR3 comprises 15 residues. The germline V gene encodes CDR1 LNHDA and CDR2 SQIVND (reference sequence). Trimming pared 0 bases from V and 3 bases from J, leaving 9 bases between. The CDR3 loop reads CASSIDGTDYNEQFF. As DNA, the CDR3 is TGTGCCAGTAGTATAGATGGGACGGACTACAATGAGCAGTTCTTC.

The V gene is TRBV15, the J gene TRBJ2-5; 7 nucleotides agree with TRBD1. Trimming took 5 bases from V and 5 from J; bases not matched to a gene: 11. The CDR3 consists of 15 residues. Germline V gives CDR1 LNHNV, CDR2 YYDKDF (reference sequence). The CDR3: CATSSGRQGGETQYF. The CDR3 bases are TGTGCCACCAGCTCAGGCAGACAGGGCGGGGAGACCCAGTACTTC.

V and J are TRBV5-8 and TRBJ1-5; the D is unclear. V gave up 3 bases and J gave up 5 bases, with 9 bases separating them. This CDR3 has 13 residues. Germline V gene lookup returns CDR1 SGHTS and CDR2 YDEGEE. CDR3 nucleotide sequence: TGTGCCAGCAGCTCCCCAATGGATCAGCCCCAGCATTTT. It translates to CASSSPMDQPQHF.

The chain carries TRBV5-6 and TRBJ1-2, with unresolved D. V was cut by 5 bases and J by 13 bases, with 18 bases left in between. The germline V gene has CDR1 SGHDT and CDR2 YYEEEE. This CDR3 is built from 12 residues. This CDR3 is CASSWLTSGFTF. The CDR3, as DNA: TGTGCCAGCAGTTGGTTGACATCAGGATTCACCTTC.

The rearrangement links TRBV11-2 to TRBJ2-7; D unresolved. Trimming took off 4 bases at V and 3 bases at J, with 10 bases between the two ends. The V gene's germline CDR1 is SGHAT and CDR2 FQNNGV. The CDR3 totals 13 residues. CDR3 residues: CASSSSDGYEQYF. Here the CDR3 DNA reads TGTGCCAGCAGCTCCTCGGACGGCTACGAGCAGTACTTC.

The table lists this clone with a few counts. The rearrangement uses TRBV28 and TRBJ2-7; D possibly corresponds to TRBD1 (5 bases). V shed 4 bases and J shed 2 bases, with 12 bases lying between them. CDR1 is MDHEN and CDR2 is SYDVKM in the germline V gene. The CDR3 is made up of 14 amino acids. Here the CDR3 reads CASSWIDSPYEQYF. DNA for the CDR3: TGTGCCAGCAGTTGGATAGACAGTCCCTACGAGCAGTACTTC.

This clone was found a few times. The chain links TRBV11-2 to TRBJ2-7; TRBD2 matches at 12 bases. Germline trimming cut 5 bases from V and 4 bases from J; bases unmatched to any gene: 3. Per the germline V gene, CDR1 is SGHAT and CDR2 is FQNNGV. This CDR3 is 14 amino acids long. The CDR3, as DNA: TGTGCCAGCAGCCTGACTAGCGGGAGTTACGAGCAGTACTTC. Protein: CASSLTSGSYEQYF.

Relative to its sample, this clone is medium-sized. This rearrangement joins TRBV6-5 to TRBJ1-1; D uncertain. Germline values: CDR1 MNHEY, CDR2 SVGAGI. The CDR3 sequence is 14 residues long. V lost 1 base and J 0 bases, leaving 6 bases between the germline ends. The DNA of the CDR3 is TGTGCCAGCAGTTACTTGGATATGAACACTGAAGCTTTCTTT. As protein: CASSYLDMNTEAFF.

This chain connects TRBV29-1 to TRBJ2-7; the D is unclear. Germline-derived CDR1 and CDR2 are SQVTM and ANQGSEA. CDR3 length equals 12 residues. The ends were cut back, 1 base at V and 0 bases at J, with 4 bases in the middle. CDR3 region: CSVEGSSYEQYF. The CDR3 nucleotides read TGCAGCGTTGAAGGCAGCTCCTACGAGCAGTACTTC.

This chain connects TRBV27 to TRBJ2-3, with 9 bases lining up with TRBD2. V shed 4 bases and J 2 bases; nucleotides not matched to a gene: 10. The CDR3 length is 17 residues. The V gene's germline CDR1 is MNHEY and CDR2 SMNVEV (reference sequence). This chain's CDR3 is CASSSTSTSGDTDTQYF. CDR3 DNA: TGTGCCAGCAGTTCTACATCGACTAGCGGAGACACAGATACGCAGTATTTT.

This clone was picked up one time. This chain uses TRBV2 with TRBJ2-7; D gene unclear. V was clipped by 3 bases and J by 3 bases, with 12 bases between them. This CDR3 contains 14 residues. Germline V lookup: CDR1 SNHLY, CDR2 FYNNEI. The CDR3 coding sequence is TGTGCCAGCAGTGACGAGCTCGAGATCTACGAGCAGTACTTC. Translating it yields CASSDELEIYEQYF.

The J gene is TRBJ2-2, the V gene TRBV6-5, with no clear D. CDR1 is MNHEY, CDR2 SVGAGI, per germline. The CDR3 extends over 16 amino acids. The V end lost 0 bases, the J end lost 0 bases, and 8 bases lay between the germline ends. CDR3 nucleotides: TGTGCCAGCAGTTACTCGATGGGGTCGAACACCGGGGAGCTGTTTTTT. This encodes CASSYSMGSNTGELFF.

This clone was seen just once. The chain recombines TRBV7-9 with TRBJ2-7; unclear D gene. Deletions cut 5 bases from V and 4 bases from J, with 12 bases between. The length of the CDR3 is 13 residues. Per the germline V gene, CDR1 is SEHNR and CDR2 is FQNEAQ (reference sequence). The CDR3 DNA sequence: TGTGCCAGCAGCGGCCCCGCCTCATACGAGCAGTACTTC. Encoded protein: CASSGPASYEQYF.

The V gene is TRBV19, the J gene TRBJ2-5, with D perhaps matching TRBD2 (5 bases). The germline CDR1 and CDR2 sequences are LNHDA and SQIVND (reference sequence). V gave up 5 bases and J gave up 5 bases, with 12 bases separating them. CDR3 length: 13 amino acids. CDR3 in DNA: TGTGCCAGTAGTGTGGACTTCCAGGAGACCCAGTACTTC. It translates to CASSVDFQETQYF.

V gene TRBV27 combines with J gene TRBJ1-1, with D hard to call. The germline V and J ends were trimmed by 2 bases and 10 bases, with 14 bases remaining between them. The CDR3 runs to 13 residues. Germline values: CDR1 MNHEY, CDR2 SMNVEV (reference sequence). In DNA, the CDR3 is TGTGCCAGCAGTTTACCCGGCGGGGTCGGAGCTTTCTTT. It codes for CASSLPGGVGAFF.

This clone was detected only a few times. J is TRBJ2-7 and V is TRBV15, with D unresolved. Per the germline V gene, CDR1 is LNHNV and CDR2 is YYDKDF (reference sequence). Trimming left V 3 bases short and J 5 bases short, with 11 bases between. The CDR3 extends over 13 amino acids. The CDR3 region has the DNA TGTGCCACCAGCAGGGACGTTCGGGACGAGCAGTACTTC. It translates to CATSRDVRDEQYF.

The J gene is TRBJ2-7, the V gene TRBV9; D uncertain. V dropped 0 bases and J dropped 3 bases, with 7 bases sitting between them. This CDR3 spans 13 amino acids. Germline CDR1 reads SGDLS; CDR2 reads YYNGEE. The CDR3 nucleotides read TGTGCCAGCAGCGTAGCCCCCCTCTACGAGCAGTACTTC. Its protein product is CASSVAPLYEQYF. Combining the CDR3 with reference TRBV9 and TRBJ2-7 gives the whole variable domain DSGVTQTPKHLITATGQRVTLRCSPRSGDLSVYWYQQSLDQGLQFLIQYYNGEERAKGNILERFSAQQFPDLHSELNLSSLELGDSALYFCASSVAPLYEQYFGPGTRLTVT.

The chain carries TRBV5-1 and TRBJ1-1, with 8 positions matching TRBD1. The CDR3 extends over 16 amino acids. V dropped 0 bases and J dropped 0; count of bases not matched to a gene: 4. Germline CDR1 SGHRS, CDR2 YFSETQ. Written as DNA, the CDR3 is TGCGCCAGCAGCTTGGAGGGACAGGAACTGAACACTGAAGCTTTCTTT. It is translated as CASSLEGQELNTEAFF.

The rearrangement uses TRBV13 and TRBJ1-2; possible D gene TRBD1, 5 bases. Per the germline V gene, CDR1 is PRHDT and CDR2 is FYEKMQ (reference sequence). The CDR3 sequence is 14 residues long. V gave up 0 bases and J gave up 2 bases, with 7 bases separating them. The CDR3 loop is CASSLGQGNYGYTF. The CDR3 nucleotides are TGTGCCAGCAGCTTAGGTCAGGGAAACTATGGCTACACCTTC.